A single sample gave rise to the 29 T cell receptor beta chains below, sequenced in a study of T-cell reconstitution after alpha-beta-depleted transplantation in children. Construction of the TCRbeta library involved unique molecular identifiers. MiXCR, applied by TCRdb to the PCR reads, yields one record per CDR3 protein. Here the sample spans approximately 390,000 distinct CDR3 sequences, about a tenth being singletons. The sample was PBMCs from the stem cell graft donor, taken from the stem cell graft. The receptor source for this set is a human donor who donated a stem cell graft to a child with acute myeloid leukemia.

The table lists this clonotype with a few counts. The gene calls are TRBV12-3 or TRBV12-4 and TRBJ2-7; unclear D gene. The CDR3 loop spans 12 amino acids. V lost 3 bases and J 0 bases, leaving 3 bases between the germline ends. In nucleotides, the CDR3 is TGTGCCAGCAGTTTGGGCTCCTACGAGCAGTACGTC. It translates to CASSLGSYEQYV.

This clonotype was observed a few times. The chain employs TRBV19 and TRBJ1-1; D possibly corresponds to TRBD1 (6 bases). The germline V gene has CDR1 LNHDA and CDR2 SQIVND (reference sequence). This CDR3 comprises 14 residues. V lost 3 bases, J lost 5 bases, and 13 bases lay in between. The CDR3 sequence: CASSIRDTRTEAFF. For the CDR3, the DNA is TGTGCCAGTAGTATCCGGGACACAAGGACTGAAGCTTTCTTT. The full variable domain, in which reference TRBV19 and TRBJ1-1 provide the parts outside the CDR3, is DGGITQSPKYLFRKEGQNVTLSCEQNLNHDAMYWYRQDPGQGLRLIYYSQIVNDFQKGDIAEGYSVSREKKESFPLTVTSAQKNPTAFYLCASSIRDTRTEAFFGQGTRLTVV.

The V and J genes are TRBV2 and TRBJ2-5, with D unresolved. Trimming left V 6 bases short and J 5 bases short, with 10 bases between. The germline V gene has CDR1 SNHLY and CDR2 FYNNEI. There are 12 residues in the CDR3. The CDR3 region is CASRALTETQYF. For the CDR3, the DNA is TGTGCCAGCAGGGCCCTAACCGAGACCCAGTACTTC.

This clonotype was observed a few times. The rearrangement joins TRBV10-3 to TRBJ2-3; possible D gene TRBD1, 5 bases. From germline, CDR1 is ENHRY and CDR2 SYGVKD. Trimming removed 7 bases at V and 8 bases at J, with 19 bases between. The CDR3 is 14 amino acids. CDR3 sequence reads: CAITPELGAGTQYF. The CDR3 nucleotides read TGTGCCATCACCCCGGAGCTAGGGGCCGGTACGCAGTATTTT.

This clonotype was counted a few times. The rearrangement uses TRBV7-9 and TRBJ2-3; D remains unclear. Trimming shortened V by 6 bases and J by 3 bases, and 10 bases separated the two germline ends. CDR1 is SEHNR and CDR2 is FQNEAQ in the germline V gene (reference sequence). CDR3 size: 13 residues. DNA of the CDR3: TGTGCCAGCAGTTCTCTCGGTACAGATACGCAGTATTTT. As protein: CASSSLGTDTQYF.

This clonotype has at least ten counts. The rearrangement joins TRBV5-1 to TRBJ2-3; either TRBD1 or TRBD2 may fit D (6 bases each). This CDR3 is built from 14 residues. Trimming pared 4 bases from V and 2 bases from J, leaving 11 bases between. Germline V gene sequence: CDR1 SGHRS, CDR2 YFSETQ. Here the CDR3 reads CASSRGHLTDTQYF. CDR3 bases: TGCGCCAGCAGCCGGGGGCACCTCACAGATACGCAGTATTTT.

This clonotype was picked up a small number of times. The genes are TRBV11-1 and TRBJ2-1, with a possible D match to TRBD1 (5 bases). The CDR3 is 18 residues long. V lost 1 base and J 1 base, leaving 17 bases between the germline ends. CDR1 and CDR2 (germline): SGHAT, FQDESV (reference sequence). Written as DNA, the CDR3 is TGTGCCAGCAGCTTAGGAGCCGGTTGGGGCCCTTCCTACAATGAGCAGTTCTTC. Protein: CASSLGAGWGPSYNEQFF. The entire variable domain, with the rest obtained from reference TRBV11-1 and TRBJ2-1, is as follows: EAEVAQSPRYKITEKSQAVAFWCDPISGHATLYWYRQILGQGPELLVQFQDESVVDDSQLPKDRFSAERLKGVDSTLKIQPAELGDSAMYLCASSLGAGWGPSYNEQFFGPGTRLTVL.

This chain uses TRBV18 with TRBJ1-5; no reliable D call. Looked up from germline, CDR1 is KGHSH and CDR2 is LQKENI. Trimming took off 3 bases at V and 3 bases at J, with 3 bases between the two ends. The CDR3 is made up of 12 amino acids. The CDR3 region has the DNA TGTGCCAGCTCACCTGACAATCAGCCCCAGCATTTT. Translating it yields CASSPDNQPQHF.

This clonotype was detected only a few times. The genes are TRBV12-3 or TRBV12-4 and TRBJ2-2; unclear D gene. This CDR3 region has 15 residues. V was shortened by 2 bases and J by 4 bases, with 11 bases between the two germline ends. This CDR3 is CASSLFGSLTGELFF. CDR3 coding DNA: TGTGCCAGCAGTTTATTCGGCTCTCTCACCGGGGAGCTGTTTTTT.

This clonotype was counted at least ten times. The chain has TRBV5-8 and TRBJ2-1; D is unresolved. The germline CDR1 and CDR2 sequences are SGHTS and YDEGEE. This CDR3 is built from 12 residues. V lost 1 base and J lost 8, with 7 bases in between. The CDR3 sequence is CASSLSRYEQFF. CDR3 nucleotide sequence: TGTGCCAGCAGCTTGTCACGTTATGAGCAGTTCTTC.

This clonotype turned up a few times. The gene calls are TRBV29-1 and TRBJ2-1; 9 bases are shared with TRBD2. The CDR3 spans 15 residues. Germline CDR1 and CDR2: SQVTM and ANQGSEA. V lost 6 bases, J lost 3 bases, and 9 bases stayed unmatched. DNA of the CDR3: TGCAGCGTAACCCCTGCGGGGGGGATCTACAATGAGCAGTTCTTC. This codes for CSVTPAGGIYNEQFF.

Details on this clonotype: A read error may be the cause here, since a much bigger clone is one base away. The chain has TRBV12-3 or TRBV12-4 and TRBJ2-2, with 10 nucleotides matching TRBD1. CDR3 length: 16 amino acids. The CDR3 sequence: CASSLEGQGNSGELFF. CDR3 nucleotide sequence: TGTGCCAGCAGTTTAGAGGGACAGGGGAACAGCGGGGAGCTGTTTTTT.

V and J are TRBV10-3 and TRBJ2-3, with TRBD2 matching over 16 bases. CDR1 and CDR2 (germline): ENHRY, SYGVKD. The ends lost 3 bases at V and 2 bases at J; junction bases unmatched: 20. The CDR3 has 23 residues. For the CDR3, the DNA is TGTGCCATCAGTGACTTCGGGACTAGCGGGAGGGGGAGACGAGTTGGGCCCACAGATACGCAGTATTTT. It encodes CAISDFGTSGRGRRVGPTDTQYF.

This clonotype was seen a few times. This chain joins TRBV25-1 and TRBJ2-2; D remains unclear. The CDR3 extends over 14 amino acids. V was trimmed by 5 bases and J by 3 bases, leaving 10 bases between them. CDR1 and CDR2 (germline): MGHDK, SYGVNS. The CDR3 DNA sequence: TGTGCCAGCAGTCCGAGACTGTACACCGGGGAGCTGTTTTTT. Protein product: CASSPRLYTGELFF.

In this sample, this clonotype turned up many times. The CDR3 bases are TGTGCCAGCAGACAGGGGCCCAATGAGCAGTTCTTC. As protein: CASRQGPNEQFF. The chain couples TRBV12-3 or TRBV12-4 to TRBJ2-1, with 7 bases fitting TRBD1. The CDR3 covers 12 residues. V was clipped by 6 bases and J by 6 bases; unmatched bases: 2.

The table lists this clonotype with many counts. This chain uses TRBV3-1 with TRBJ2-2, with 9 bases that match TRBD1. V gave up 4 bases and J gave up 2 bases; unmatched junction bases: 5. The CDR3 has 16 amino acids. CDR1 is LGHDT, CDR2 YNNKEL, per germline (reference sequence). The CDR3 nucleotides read TGTGCCAGCAGCCGCCCGGGACAGGGAAACACCGGGGAGCTGTTTTTT. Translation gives CASSRPGQGNTGELFF.

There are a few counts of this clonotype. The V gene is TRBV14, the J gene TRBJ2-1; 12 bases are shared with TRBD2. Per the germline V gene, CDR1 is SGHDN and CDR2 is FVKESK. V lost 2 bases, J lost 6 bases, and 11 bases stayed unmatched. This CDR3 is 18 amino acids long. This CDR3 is CASSQIPGLAGKGNEQFF. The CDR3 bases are TGTGCCAGCAGCCAAATCCCCGGACTAGCGGGAAAGGGCAATGAGCAGTTCTTC.

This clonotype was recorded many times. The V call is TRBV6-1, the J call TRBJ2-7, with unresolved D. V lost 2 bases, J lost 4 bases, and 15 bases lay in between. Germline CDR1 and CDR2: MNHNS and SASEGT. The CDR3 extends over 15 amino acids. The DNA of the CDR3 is TGTGCCAGCAGTGAATCGTGGACCTCCCTTTACGAGCAGTACGTC. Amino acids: CASSESWTSLYEQYV.

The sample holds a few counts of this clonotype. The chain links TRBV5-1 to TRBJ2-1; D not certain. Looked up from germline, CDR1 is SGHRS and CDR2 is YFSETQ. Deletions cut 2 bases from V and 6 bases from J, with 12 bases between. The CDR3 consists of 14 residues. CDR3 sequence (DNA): TGCGCCAGCAGCTTAGTGACCCTGGCCAATGAGCAGTTCTTC. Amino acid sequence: CASSLVTLANEQFF.

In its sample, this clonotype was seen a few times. The DNA of the CDR3 is TGTGCCAGCAGCGCAGAGGGCTACACTGAAGCTTTCTTT. This encodes CASSAEGYTEAFF. The chain uses TRBV7-6 and TRBJ1-1; D remains unclear. V shed 5 bases and J shed 3 bases, with 10 bases lying between them. Germline V gene lookup returns CDR1 SGHVS and CDR2 FNYEAQ. The CDR3 consists of 13 residues.

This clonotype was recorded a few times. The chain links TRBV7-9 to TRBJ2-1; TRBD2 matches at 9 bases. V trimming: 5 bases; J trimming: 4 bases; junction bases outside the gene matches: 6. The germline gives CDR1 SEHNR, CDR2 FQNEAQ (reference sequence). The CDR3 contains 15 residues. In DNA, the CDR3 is TGTGCCAGCAGCATGACTAGCGGAACTTACAATGAGCAGTTCTTC. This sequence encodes CASSMTSGTYNEQFF.

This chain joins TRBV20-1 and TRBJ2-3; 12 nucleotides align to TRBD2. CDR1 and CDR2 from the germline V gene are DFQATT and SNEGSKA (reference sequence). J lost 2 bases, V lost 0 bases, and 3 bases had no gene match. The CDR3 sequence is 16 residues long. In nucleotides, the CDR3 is TGCAGTGCTAGAGATCCTAGCGGGGGGGCCACAGATACGCAGTATTTT. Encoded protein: CSARDPSGGATDTQYF.

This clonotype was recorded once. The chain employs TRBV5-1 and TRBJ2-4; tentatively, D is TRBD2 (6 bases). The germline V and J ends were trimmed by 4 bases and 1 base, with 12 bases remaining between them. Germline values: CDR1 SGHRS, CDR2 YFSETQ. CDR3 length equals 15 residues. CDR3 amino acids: CASSLPLAAKNIQYF. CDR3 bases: TGCGCCAGCAGCCTACCTCTAGCGGCCAAAAACATTCAGTACTTC.

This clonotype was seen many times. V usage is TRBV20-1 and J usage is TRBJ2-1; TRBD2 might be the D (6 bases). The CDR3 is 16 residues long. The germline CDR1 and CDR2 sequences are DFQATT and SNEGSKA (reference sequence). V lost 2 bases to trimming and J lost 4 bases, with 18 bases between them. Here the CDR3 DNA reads TGCAGTGCTAGATCACCCCATAGCGGAGTTTACAATGAGCAGTTCTTC. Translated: CSARSPHSGVYNEQFF.

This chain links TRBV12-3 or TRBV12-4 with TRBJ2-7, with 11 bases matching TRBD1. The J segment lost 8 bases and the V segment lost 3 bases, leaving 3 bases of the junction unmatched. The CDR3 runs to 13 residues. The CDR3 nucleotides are TGTGCCAGCAGTTTGGCGGACAGGGGGCAGCAGTACTTC. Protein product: CASSLADRGQQYF.

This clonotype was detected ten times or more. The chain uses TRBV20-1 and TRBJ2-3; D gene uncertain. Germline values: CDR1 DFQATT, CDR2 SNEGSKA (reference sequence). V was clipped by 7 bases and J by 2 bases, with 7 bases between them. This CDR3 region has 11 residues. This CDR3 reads CSVASTDTQYF. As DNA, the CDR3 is TGCAGTGTGGCGTCCACAGATACGCAGTATTTT.

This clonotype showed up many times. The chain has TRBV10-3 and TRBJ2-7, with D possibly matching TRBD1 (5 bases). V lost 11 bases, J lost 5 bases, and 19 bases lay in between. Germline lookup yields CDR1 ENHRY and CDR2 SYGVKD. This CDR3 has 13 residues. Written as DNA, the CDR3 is TGTGCCCTCGGTGAGGCAGGGTCCGACGAGCAGTACTTC. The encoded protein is CALGEAGSDEQYF.

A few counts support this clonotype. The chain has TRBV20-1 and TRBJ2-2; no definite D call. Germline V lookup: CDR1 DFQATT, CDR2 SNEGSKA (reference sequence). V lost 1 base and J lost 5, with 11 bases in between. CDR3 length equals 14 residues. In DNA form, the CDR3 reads TGCAGTGCTAGAGTCCCCCAAGGGACCGGGGAGCTGTTTTTT. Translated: CSARVPQGTGELFF.

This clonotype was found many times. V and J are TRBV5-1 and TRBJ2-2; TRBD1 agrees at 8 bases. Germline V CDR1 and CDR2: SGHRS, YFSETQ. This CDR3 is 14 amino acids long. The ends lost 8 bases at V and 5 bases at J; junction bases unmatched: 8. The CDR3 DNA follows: TGCGCCAGTTCCGGACAGGGTGGAACCGGGGAGCTGTTTTTT. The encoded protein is CASSGQGGTGELFF.